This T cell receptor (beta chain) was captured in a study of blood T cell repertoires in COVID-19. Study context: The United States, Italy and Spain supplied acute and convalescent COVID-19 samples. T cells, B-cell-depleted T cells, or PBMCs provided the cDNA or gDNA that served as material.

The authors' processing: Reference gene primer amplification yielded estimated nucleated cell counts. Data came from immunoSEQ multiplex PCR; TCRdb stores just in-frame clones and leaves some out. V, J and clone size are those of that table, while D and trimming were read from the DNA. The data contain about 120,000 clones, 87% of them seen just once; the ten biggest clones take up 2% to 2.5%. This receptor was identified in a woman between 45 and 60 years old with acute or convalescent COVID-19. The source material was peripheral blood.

The CDR3 nucleotides read TGTGCCATCAGTGAGGGACAGCGGGAAGCTTTCTTT. It codes for CAISEGQREAFF. This sequence joins TRBV10-3 and TRBJ1-1; D is possibly TRBD1 (6 bases). The CDR3 covers 12 residues. Germline V lookup: CDR1 ENHRY, CDR2 SYGVKD. V was clipped by 2 bases and J by 8 bases, with 9 bases between them.